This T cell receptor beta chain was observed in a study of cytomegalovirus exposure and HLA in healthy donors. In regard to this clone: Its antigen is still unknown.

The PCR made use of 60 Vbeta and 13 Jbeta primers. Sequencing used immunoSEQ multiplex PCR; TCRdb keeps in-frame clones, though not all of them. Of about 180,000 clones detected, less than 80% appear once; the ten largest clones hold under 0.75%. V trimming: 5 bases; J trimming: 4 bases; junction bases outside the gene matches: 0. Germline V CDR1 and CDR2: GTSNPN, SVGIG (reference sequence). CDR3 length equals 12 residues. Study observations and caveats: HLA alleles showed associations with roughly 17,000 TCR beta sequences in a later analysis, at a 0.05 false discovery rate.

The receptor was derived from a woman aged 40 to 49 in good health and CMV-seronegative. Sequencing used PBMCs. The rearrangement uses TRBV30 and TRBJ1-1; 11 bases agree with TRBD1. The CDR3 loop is CAWGTGGTEAFF. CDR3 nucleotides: TGTGCCTGGGGGACAGGGGGCACTGAAGCTTTCTTT.